This T cell receptor beta chain is drawn from a study of TIL therapy for anti-PD-1-resistant metastatic lung cancer. The overall study: Patients then received nivolumab; progressors got lymphodepletion, TIL and IL-2. Tumors carried a median roughly 1.5 non-synonymous mutations per megabase. Study results and limitations: The baseline peripheral repertoire was partially replaced by infused TIL clonotypes that later decayed.

CDR1 is SGHTA and CDR2 is FQGNSA in the germline V gene. V lost 5 bases and J lost 6, with 18 bases in between. There are 15 residues in the CDR3. The immunoSEQ assay was v3. Libraries were sequenced to 2 million to 2.5 million read pairs (survey) or roughly 4.5-6 million (deep). Sequencing used immunoSEQ multiplex PCR; TCRdb keeps in-frame clones, though not all of them. This table holds under 70,000 clones, 73% found once. For this clone: No antigen is known for it.

Time point of the sample: pre-treatment sample, taken before nivolumab and TIL therapy. The receptor comes from a person between 25 and 80 years old with non-small cell lung cancer. This specimen consisted of blood, obtained at baseline. The chain recombines TRBV7-2 with TRBJ2-3; perhaps TRBD2 as D (7 bases). The CDR3: CASSPRRGGTDTQYF. DNA of the CDR3: TGTGCCAGCAGCCCGCGGAGGGGGGGGACTGATACGCAGTATTTT.